Sequencing of this TCR beta chain was carried out in a study of blood T cell repertoires in COVID-19. This clone was observed many times. This CDR3 region has 13 residues. V shed 0 bases and J shed 6 bases, with 9 bases lying between them. Looked up from germline, CDR1 is MNHEY and CDR2 is SVGAGI. Sequencing used immunoSEQ multiplex PCR; TCRdb keeps in-frame clones, though not all of them. The data show some 300,000 clones, with 86% seen just once and about an eighth held by the top ten. Input material: peripheral blood. The chain carries TRBV6-5 and TRBJ2-7, with D unclear. The receptor was derived from a woman in her seventies with COVID-19, enrolled during active disease. CDR3 in amino acids: CASSYSFQAEQYF. CDR3 nucleotides: TGTGCCAGCAGTTACTCTTTCCAGGCCGAGCAGTACTTC.